This record covers a single T cell receptor (beta chain). What it binds is unknown. The data belong to a study of CD8+ T cells in alopecia areata. Overall study results and limits: When scalp samples are sequenced, resident alphabeta T cells of normal skin are also captured.

The germline gives CDR1 SGHTA, CDR2 FQGNSA. CDR3 length equals 17 residues. The V segment lost 1 base and the J segment 0 bases; nucleotides outside the gene matches: 9. Reverse transcription of extracted RNA yielded cDNA, which provided the sequencing template. The table came from immunoSEQ multiplex PCR; TCRdb's copy has only in-frame clones and leaves some out. Of approximately 180,000 clones listed, roughly 60% were seen once; the top ten hold 0.85% to 1.3%. The treatment is: oral pan-JAK inhibitor, 5-10 mg twice daily. Researchers took lesional scalp punch biopsies and peripheral blood from people who were alopecia areata patients. Separation by sorting yielded CD4+ and CD8+ T cells from PBMCs.

J is TRBJ2-7 and V is TRBV7-2; 7 bases fit TRBD1. The source is a human donor with alopecia areata. The sequencing here drew on CD4+ T cells sorted from blood, taken at week 24, from a patient treated with tofacitinib. CDR3 residues: CASSLVNPGQPSYEQYF. The DNA of the CDR3 is TGTGCCAGCAGCTTAGTGAACCCGGGACAGCCCTCCTACGAGCAGTACTTC. The whole variable domain, filled in from reference TRBV7-2 and TRBJ2-7, reads GAGVSQSPSNKVTEKGKDVELRCDPISGHTALYWYRQSLGQGLEFLIYFQGNSAPDKSGLPSDRFSAERTGGSVSTLTIQRTQQEDSAVYLCASSLVNPGQPSYEQYFGPGTRLTVT.